The rows below give T cell receptor beta chains drawn from one sample of a study of OX40 agonist ivuxolimab in advanced cancers. The repertoire was sequenced with immunoSEQ multiplex PCR; TCRdb's copy has only in-frame clones and lacks some. The table includes 48,000 or so clones, 85% to 95% detected once. The sample here was CD4+ or CD8+ T cells sorted from blood, taken in a trial of the OX40 agonist ivuxolimab. These receptors originate from an adult with an advanced solid tumor such as melanoma, head and neck, liver or kidney cancer. The CDR3 runs from the conserved cysteine through the conserved F or W. A D gene is named only where the DNA matches it firmly. Only part of the rows carry a size: once, few, many, or a class if the clone is expanded.

TRBV7-9	NA	TRBJ2-5	TRBD2	CASSRTSGGHPPGAQYF	TGTGCCAGCAGCCGGACTAGCGGGGGCCACCCCCCGGGGGCCCAGTACTTC
TRBV11-2	NA	TRBJ2-1	TRBD2	CASSLVAGDNNEQFF	TGTGCCAGCAGCTTAGTTGCGGGGGATAACAATGAGCAGTTCTTC
TRBV19	NA	TRBJ1-5	NA	CASSIGGGINQPQHF	TGTGCCAGTAGTATAGGGGGGGGCATCAATCAGCCCCAGCATTTT
TRBV5-6	NA	TRBJ2-7	TRBD1	CASSPDGAGGEQYF	TGTGCCAGCAGCCCGGACGGGGCAGGGGGCGAGCAGTACTTC
TRBV7-8	NA	TRBJ1-4	NA	CASSPGEKLFF	TGTGCCAGCAGCCCAGGGGAAAAACTGTTTTTT
TRBV7-8	NA	TRBJ1-3	TRBD1	CASSARTGGLGNTIYF	TGTGCCAGCAGCGCCAGGACAGGGGGCCTGGGAAACACCATATATTTT
TRBV4-1	large	TRBJ2-2	NA	CASSQEAATGELFF	TGCGCCAGCAGCCAAGAAGCAGCAACCGGGGAGCTGTTTTTT
TRBV4-2	NA	TRBJ2-5	TRBD2	CASSQGGLAEETQYF	TGTGCCAGCAGCCAAGGTGGACTAGCGGAAGAGACCCAGTACTTC
TRBV6-5	NA	TRBJ1-1	TRBD1	CASSYGDSEAFF	TGTGCCAGCAGTTACGGGGACAGTGAAGCTTTCTTT
TRBV5-6	once	TRBJ1-2	NA	CASSLGTGSGYTF	TGTGCCAGCAGCTTGGGGACTGGTTCTGGCTACACCTTC
TRBV19	NA	TRBJ1-5	NA	CASSITGSGNQPQHF	TGTGCCAGTAGTATAACAGGGTCGGGCAATCAGCCCCAGCATTTT
TRBV7-9	NA	TRBJ2-5	NA	CASSIAGYQETQYF	TGTGCCAGCAGCATTGCGGGATATCAAGAGACCCAGTACTTC
TRBV6-6	once	TRBJ2-4	TRBD1	CASTETGGHIQYF	TGTGCCAGCACCGAAACAGGGGGCCACATTCAGTACTTC
TRBV28	NA	TRBJ1-1	NA	CATQTGWGEAFF	TGTGCCACGCAAACAGGGTGGGGTGAAGCTTTCTTT
TRBV6-5	NA	TRBJ1-1	TRBD1	CASSYRRQGALEAFF	TGTGCCAGCAGTTACCGAAGACAGGGGGCCCTTGAAGCTTTCTTT
TRBV25-1	NA	TRBJ1-2	TRBD1	CASSDRQGWVGYTF	TGTGCCAGCAGTGATCGACAGGGGTGGGTCGGCTACACCTTC
TRBV19	NA	TRBJ1-5	NA	CASTTQGYGNQPQHF	TGTGCCAGTACCACACAGGGTTATGGCAATCAGCCCCAGCATTTT
TRBV10-3	NA	TRBJ1-2	TRBD1	CAISDRGQDYHYGYTF	TGTGCCATCAGTGACAGGGGACAGGACTACCACTATGGCTACACCTTC
TRBV19	NA	TRBJ1-2	NA	CASSIGSSGHTF	TGTGCCAGTAGTATCGGGAGTTCGGGCCACACCTTC
TRBV7-6	NA	TRBJ2-1	NA	CASSLGPYNEQFF	TGTGCCAGCAGCTTAGGACCGTACAATGAGCAGTTCTTC
TRBV27	NA	TRBJ1-1	NA	CASSTRGHSFTEAFF	TGTGCCAGCAGCACCCGGGGGCACAGTTTCACTGAAGCTTTCTTT
TRBV15	NA	TRBJ1-1	NA	CATTPSVDPTEAFF	TGTGCCACCACCCCTTCGGTGGATCCCACTGAAGCTTTCTTT
TRBV14	NA	TRBJ2-1	TRBD1	CASSYRGYEQFF	TGTGCCAGCAGCTACAGGGGGTATGAGCAGTTCTTC
TRBV5-4	NA	TRBJ1-6	NA	CASSPRGTRGINSPLHF	TGTGCCAGCAGCCCGCGGGGCACGAGAGGGATTAATTCACCCCTCCACTTT
TRBV6-1	medium-sized	TRBJ1-6	NA	CASSEDSPNSPLHF	TGTGCCAGCAGTGAAGACAGCCCTAATTCACCCCTCCACTTT
TRBV6-1	NA	TRBJ2-1	NA	CASSVEGLYTDEQFF	TGTGCCAGCAGTGTTGAAGGCCTCTACACGGATGAGCAGTTCTTC
TRBV27	NA	TRBJ2-2	TRBD2	CASSFGWTSGGGAGELFF	TGTGCCAGCAGTTTCGGTTGGACTAGCGGGGGCGGGGCCGGGGAGCTGTTTTTT
TRBV9	NA	TRBJ2-2	TRBD1	CASSAAETGLPGELFF	TGTGCCAGCAGCGCAGCTGAGACAGGGCTCCCCGGGGAGCTGTTTTTT
TRBV6-5	NA	TRBJ1-3	TRBD1	CASSYSGTGVGNTIYF	TGTGCCAGCAGTTACTCAGGGACAGGAGTCGGAAACACCATATATTTT
TRBV7-6	NA	TRBJ2-7	TRBD1	CASSFRGLPYEQYF	TGTGCCAGCAGCTTCAGGGGGCTCCCCTACGAGCAGTACTTC
TRBV19	NA	TRBJ2-2	NA	CASSTSGSTGELFF	TGTGCCAGTAGTACCTCAGGGTCCACCGGGGAGCTGTTTTTT
TRBV11-2	NA	TRBJ2-5	NA	CASSLASGRLQETQYF	TGTGCCAGCAGCTTAGCGTCAGGGCGGCTCCAAGAGACCCAGTACTTC
TRBV7-9	NA	TRBJ1-4	NA	CASSPPFGNSKEKLFF	TGTGCCAGCAGCCCCCCTTTTGGGAACAGTAAGGAAAAACTGTTTTTT
TRBV7-6	NA	TRBJ2-7	TRBD1	CASSSGQGSYEQYF	TGTGCCAGCAGCTCGGGACAGGGTTCCTACGAGCAGTACTTC
TRBV30	NA	TRBJ1-4	NA	CAEQGTNEKLFF	TGTGCCGAGCAGGGGACTAATGAAAAACTGTTTTTT
TRBV4-1	NA	TRBJ1-2	NA	CASSQVSSNGYTF	TGCGCCAGCAGCCAAGTCTCGTCAAATGGCTACACCTTC
TRBV27	NA	TRBJ2-7	TRBD1	CASSARDSNYEQYF	TGTGCCAGCAGTGCCCGGGACAGCAACTACGAGCAGTACTTC
TRBV15	NA	TRBJ2-1	NA	CATSREPSDSSYNEQFF	TGTGCCACCAGCAGGGAACCTAGCGACAGCTCCTACAATGAGCAGTTCTTC
TRBV4-1	few	TRBJ1-1	TRBD1	CASSQGQGAGEAFF	TGCGCCAGCAGCCAAGGACAGGGGGCTGGTGAAGCTTTCTTT
TRBV6-6	NA	TRBJ2-3	TRBD1	CASSYSTGENTDTQYF	TGTGCCAGCAGTTACTCGACAGGGGAAAACACAGATACGCAGTATTTT
TRBV4-1	NA	TRBJ1-6	NA	CASSQDGWAVNSPLHF	TGCGCCAGCAGCCAAGATGGGTGGGCAGTTAATTCACCCCTCCACTTT
TRBV4-1	NA	TRBJ1-6	TRBD1	CASSQERTGASPLHF	TGCGCCAGCAGCCAAGAGAGGACAGGGGCTTCACCCCTCCACTTT
TRBV27	NA	TRBJ2-1	NA	CASSLLDEQFF	TGTGCCAGCAGTTTGTTGGATGAGCAGTTCTTC
TRBV5-1	NA	TRBJ2-5	TRBD2	CASSLEGLAGFQETQYF	TGCGCCAGCAGCTTGGAGGGACTAGCGGGTTTCCAAGAGACCCAGTACTTC
TRBV19	once	TRBJ1-2	NA	CASSILPQSYGYTF	TGTGCCAGTAGTATTCTTCCTCAATCCTATGGCTACACCTTC
TRBV7-9	NA	TRBJ1-6	NA	CASSPPGRRSGSPLHF	TGTGCCAGCAGCCCGCCGGGACGGAGATCGGGTTCACCCCTCCACTTT
TRBV28	NA	TRBJ1-6	TRBD1	CASSLPPGTGEGSPLHF	TGTGCCAGCAGTTTACCTCCGGGGACAGGGGAAGGGTCACCCCTCCACTTT
TRBV5-6	NA	TRBJ1-1	NA	CASSLGPAGMNTEAFF	TGTGCCAGCAGCTTGGGTCCGGCAGGTATGAACACTGAAGCTTTCTTT
TRBV11-2	NA	TRBJ1-3	NA	CASSLVAGAGNTIYF	TGTGCCAGCAGCTTAGTTGCAGGGGCTGGAAACACCATATATTTT
TRBV14	NA	TRBJ2-1	TRBD2	CASSQVGGAFLEQFF	TGTGCCAGCAGCCAAGTCGGGGGGGCCTTCCTTGAGCAGTTCTTC
TRBV28	NA	TRBJ1-5	NA	CASTLLAQNQPQHF	TGTGCCAGCACCCTACTAGCGCAAAACCAGCCCCAGCATTTT
TRBV2	NA	TRBJ2-7	NA	CASRDSTGDYEQYF	TGTGCCAGCAGAGACTCAACCGGGGACTACGAGCAGTACTTC
TRBV28	NA	TRBJ1-1	NA	CASRPTGNTEAFF	TGTGCCAGCAGACCGACAGGGAACACTGAAGCTTTCTTT
TRBV7-4	once	TRBJ2-1	NA	CASSPGRLDYNEQFF	TGTGCCAGCAGCCCCGGCAGGTTGGACTACAATGAGCAGTTCTTC